This T cell receptor beta chain was observed in a study of post-analysis software for immune sequencing data. Study context: As for disease course, relapsing-remitting, secondary progressive and progressive-relapsing multiple sclerosis were all included. Study-wide results and caveats: The F measure placed samples prepared in the same batch into strongly shared clusters. Patients used about five TRBV segments, including TRBV5-6, TRBV5-1 and TRBV20-1, more often than controls. Significantly lower normalized Chao1 diversity was seen in multiple sclerosis patients than in controls.

Sequencing libraries made from TCR beta cDNA carried unique molecular identifiers. Roughly 0.5 million cDNA molecules were obtained from approximately 0.91 to 9.4 million T cells. TCRdb used MiXCR to reprocess the PCR reads, holding one entry per CDR3 protein. The sample yields about 540,000 distinct CDR3 sequences, approximately 31% seen once. Concerning this clonotype: Its antigen is unknown.

Germline CDR1 and CDR2: LNHNV and YYDKDF (reference sequence). The CDR3 loop spans 14 amino acids. V lost 3 bases and J 8 bases, leaving 13 bases between the germline ends. The sequence was obtained from a girl aged 2-17 years with multiple sclerosis. The V gene is TRBV15, the J gene TRBJ1-4; no firm D call. The sample consisted of blood. The CDR3 DNA follows: TGTGCCACCAGCAGGGGATTTGGGGAAGAAAAACTGTTTTTT. Its translation: CATSRGFGEEKLFF.